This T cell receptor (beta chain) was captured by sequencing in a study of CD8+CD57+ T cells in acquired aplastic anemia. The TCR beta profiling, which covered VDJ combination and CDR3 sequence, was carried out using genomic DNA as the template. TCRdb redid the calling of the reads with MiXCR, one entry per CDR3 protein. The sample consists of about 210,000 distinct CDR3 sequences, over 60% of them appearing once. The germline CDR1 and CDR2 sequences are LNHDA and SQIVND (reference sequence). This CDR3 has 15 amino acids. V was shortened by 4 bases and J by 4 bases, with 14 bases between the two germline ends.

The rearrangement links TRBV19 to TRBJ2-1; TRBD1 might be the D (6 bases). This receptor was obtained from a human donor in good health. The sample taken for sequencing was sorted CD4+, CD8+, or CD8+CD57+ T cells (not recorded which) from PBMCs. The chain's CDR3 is CASSTRMTGYNEQFF. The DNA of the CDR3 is TGTGCCAGTAGTACCAGGATGACAGGATACAATGAGCAGTTCTTC.